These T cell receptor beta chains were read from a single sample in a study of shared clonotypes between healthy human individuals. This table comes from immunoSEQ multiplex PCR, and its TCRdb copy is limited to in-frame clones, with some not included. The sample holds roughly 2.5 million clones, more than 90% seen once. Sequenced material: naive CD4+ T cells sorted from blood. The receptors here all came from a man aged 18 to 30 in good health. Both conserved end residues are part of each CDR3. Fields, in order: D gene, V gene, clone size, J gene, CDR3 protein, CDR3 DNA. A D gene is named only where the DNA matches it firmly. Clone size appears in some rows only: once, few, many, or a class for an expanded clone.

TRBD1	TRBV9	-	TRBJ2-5	CASSVTGGRETQYF	TGTGCCAGCAGCGTAACAGGGGGCAGAGAGACCCAGTACTTC
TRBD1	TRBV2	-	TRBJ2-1	CASNLQGLLYNEQFF	TGTGCCAGCAACTTACAGGGGCTCCTTTACAATGAGCAGTTCTTC
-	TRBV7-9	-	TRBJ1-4	CASSLVLLFSTATNEKLFF	TGTGCCAGCAGCTTAGTTCTCCTTTTCTCGACGGCAACTAATGAAAAACTGTTTTTT
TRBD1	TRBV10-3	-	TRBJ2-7	CAISDPTGISYEQYF	TGTGCCATCAGTGACCCGACAGGGATCTCCTACGAGCAGTACTTC
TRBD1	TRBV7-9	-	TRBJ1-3	CASSLGGGPTAGNTIYF	TGTGCCAGCAGCTTAGGAGGGGGCCCCACAGCCGGAAACACCATATATTTT
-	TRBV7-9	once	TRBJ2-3	CASSLDLGSEPADTQYF	TGTGCCAGCAGCTTAGATTTGGGTAGCGAGCCCGCAGATACGCAGTATTTT
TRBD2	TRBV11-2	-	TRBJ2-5	CASSAVAGGSGGTQYF	TGTGCCAGCAGCGCCGTAGCGGGCGGGAGCGGGGGGACCCAGTACTTC
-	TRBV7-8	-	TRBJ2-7	CASSLAGGAIYEQYF	TGTGCCAGCAGCTTAGCCGGTGGGGCCATCTACGAGCAGTACTTC
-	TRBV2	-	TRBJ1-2	CASSEWRQEGYGYTF	TGTGCCAGCAGTGAGTGGCGTCAAGAGGGCTATGGCTACACCTTC
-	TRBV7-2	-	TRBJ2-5	CASSLAHLARETQYF	TGTGCCAGCAGCTTAGCGCACCTAGCGAGGGAGACCCAGTACTTC
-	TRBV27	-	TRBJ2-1	CASSLERPRYNEQFF	TGTGCCAGCAGTTTGGAACGTCCCAGATACAATGAGCAGTTCTTC
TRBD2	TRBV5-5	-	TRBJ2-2	CASSPLAGLTGELFF	TGTGCCAGCAGCCCTTTAGCGGGACTGACCGGGGAGCTGTTTTTT
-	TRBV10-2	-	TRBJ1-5	CASSDGNQPQHF	TGCGCCAGCAGTGACGGCAATCAGCCCCAGCATTTT
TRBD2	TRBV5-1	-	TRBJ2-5	CASSPGLAGRGWVVETQYF	TGCGCCAGCAGCCCCGGACTAGCGGGGAGGGGGTGGGTTGTCGAGACCCAGTACTTC
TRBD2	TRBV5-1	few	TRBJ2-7	CASSLAGDQIYEQYF	TGCGCCAGCAGCTTAGCGGGGGATCAGATCTACGAGCAGTACTTC
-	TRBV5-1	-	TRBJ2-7	CASSPGAPVSYEQYF	TGCGCCAGCAGTCCCGGCGCGCCCGTCTCCTACGAGCAGTACTTC
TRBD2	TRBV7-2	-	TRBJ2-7	CASSLPTSGSYEQYF	TGTGCCAGCAGCTTGCCCACTAGCGGGAGCTACGAGCAGTACTTC
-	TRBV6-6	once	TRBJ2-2	CASGTSGENTGELFF	TGTGCCAGTGGTACTTCGGGAGAGAACACCGGGGAGCTGTTTTTT
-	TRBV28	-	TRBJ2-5	CASSFQGLSGQYF	TGTGCCAGCAGTTTTCAGGGTCTGAGTGGCCAGTACTTC
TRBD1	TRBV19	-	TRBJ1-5	CASSIVSGGQPQHF	TGTGCCAGTAGTATAGTATCAGGGGGCCAGCCCCAGCATTTT
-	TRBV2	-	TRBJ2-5	CASSRWGETQYF	TGTGCCAGCAGTCGGTGGGGGGAGACCCAGTACTTC
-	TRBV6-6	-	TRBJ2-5	CASSDKRMGETQYF	TGTGCCAGCAGTGACAAACGGATGGGGGAGACCCAGTACTTC
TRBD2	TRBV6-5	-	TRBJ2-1	CASRILAGGRNEQFF	TGTGCCAGCAGAATACTAGCGGGGGGGCGCAATGAGCAGTTCTTC
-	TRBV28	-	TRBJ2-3	CASSSQDTITDTQYF	TGTGCCAGCAGTTCCCAGGACACAATCACAGATACGCAGTATTTT
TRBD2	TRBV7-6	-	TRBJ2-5	CASSLYGGEAQYF	TGTGCCAGCAGCTTATACGGGGGGGAGGCCCAGTACTTC
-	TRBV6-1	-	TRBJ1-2	CASSEVLGGYTF	TGTGCCAGCAGTGAAGTCCTGGGGGGCTACACCTTC
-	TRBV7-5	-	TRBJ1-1	CASRRQGQGGTEAFF	TGTGCCAGCCGTAGGCAGGGGCAGGGTGGCACTGAAGCTTTCTTT
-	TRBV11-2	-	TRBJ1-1	CASSPVGHGTEAFF	TGTGCCAGCAGCCCCGTCGGTCACGGCACTGAAGCTTTCTTT
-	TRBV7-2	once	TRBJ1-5	CASSLVGSGQPQHF	TGTGCCAGCAGCTTAGTGGGTTCAGGGCAGCCCCAGCATTTT
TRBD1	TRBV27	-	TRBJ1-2	CASSPLGTGDGYTF	TGTGCCAGCAGTCCTCTCGGGACAGGGGACGGCTACACCTTC
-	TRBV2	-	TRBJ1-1	CASRVGRNTEAFF	TGTGCCAGCAGGGTGGGGAGGAACACTGAAGCTTTCTTT
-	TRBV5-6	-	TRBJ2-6	CASSLPVLTSGANVLTF	TGTGCCAGCAGCTTGCCCGTTCTGACCTCTGGGGCCAACGTCCTGACTTTC
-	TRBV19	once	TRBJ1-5	CASTIWGFDQPQHF	TGTGCCAGTACCATATGGGGTTTCGATCAGCCCCAGCATTTT
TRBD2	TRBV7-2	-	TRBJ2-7	CASSLVISGGEQYF	TGTGCCAGCAGCTTAGTAATCTCGGGGGGCGAGCAGTACTTC
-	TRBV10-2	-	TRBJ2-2	CASSESSVGELFF	TGCGCCAGCAGTGAGTCGTCGGTCGGGGAGCTGTTTTTT
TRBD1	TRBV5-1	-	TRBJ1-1	CASSRDRGNTEAFF	TGCGCCAGCAGCCGGGACAGGGGGAACACTGAAGCTTTCTTT
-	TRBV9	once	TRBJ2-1	CASSVASRGSDEQFF	TGTGCCAGCAGCGTAGCGAGTAGAGGATCGGATGAGCAGTTCTTC
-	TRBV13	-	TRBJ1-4	CASSREGGHEKLFF	TGTGCCAGTTCCCGAGAGGGTGGCCATGAAAAACTGTTTTTT
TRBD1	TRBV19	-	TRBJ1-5	CASKGTGGQPQHF	TGTGCCAGTAAGGGGACAGGGGGACAGCCCCAGCATTTT
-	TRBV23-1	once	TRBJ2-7	CASGRKAEQYF	TGCGCCAGCGGCAGAAAGGCGGAGCAGTACTTC
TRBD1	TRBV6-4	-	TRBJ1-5	CASSATGGDQPQHF	TGTGCCAGCAGTGCCACAGGGGGGGATCAGCCCCAGCATTTT
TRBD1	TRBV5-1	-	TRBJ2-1	CASSLEGQAVDEQFF	TGCGCCAGCAGCTTGGAGGGACAGGCCGTCGATGAGCAGTTCTTC
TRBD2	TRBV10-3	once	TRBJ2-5	CAISGTSGTSQETQYF	TGTGCCATCAGTGGCACTAGCGGTACCTCCCAAGAGACCCAGTACTTC
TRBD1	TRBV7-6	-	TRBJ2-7	CASSSGQEDYF	TGTGCCAGCAGCTCAGGACAGGAGGATTACTTC
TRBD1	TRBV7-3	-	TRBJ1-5	CASSLSIPNRDQGEPQHF	TGTGCCAGCAGCTTAAGCATCCCGAACAGGGACCAGGGGGAGCCCCAGCATTTT
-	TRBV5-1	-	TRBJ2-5	CASSLLLGETQYF	TGCGCCAGCAGCCTACTACTAGGCGAGACCCAGTACTTC
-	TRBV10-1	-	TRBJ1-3	CASSESAGPVGFPGNTIYF	TGCGCCAGCAGTGAGTCTGCGGGTCCGGTCGGGTTTCCTGGAAACACCATATATTTT
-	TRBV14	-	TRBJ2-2	CASRRTGPNTGELFF	TGTGCCAGCCGACGCACGGGGCCGAACACCGGGGAGCTGTTTTTT
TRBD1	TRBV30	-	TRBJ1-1	CAWSDGDRGMDTEAFF	TGTGCCTGGAGTGACGGGGACAGGGGGATGGACACTGAAGCTTTCTTT
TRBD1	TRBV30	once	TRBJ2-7	CAWSVTGQITYEQYF	TGTGCCTGGAGTGTTACGGGACAGATTACCTACGAGCAGTACTTC
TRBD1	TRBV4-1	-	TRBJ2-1	CASSPGTGAYNEQFF	TGCGCCAGCAGCCCCGGGACAGGGGCTTACAATGAGCAGTTCTTC
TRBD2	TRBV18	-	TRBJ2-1	CASSQTSWNEQFF	TGTGCCAGCTCTCAGACTAGCTGGAATGAGCAGTTCTTC
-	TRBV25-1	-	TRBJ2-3	CASSDLGGVPTDTQYF	TGTGCCAGCAGTGACCTAGGGGGAGTTCCCACAGATACGCAGTATTTT
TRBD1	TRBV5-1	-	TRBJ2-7	CASTDPDRGDVYEQYF	TGCGCCAGCACCGACCCCGACAGGGGGGATGTCTACGAGCAGTACTTC
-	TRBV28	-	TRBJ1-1	CASSLGGVNTEAFF	TGTGCCAGCAGTTTGGGGGGGGTGAACACTGAAGCTTTCTTT
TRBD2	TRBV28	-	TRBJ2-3	CASSLMRGLDTQYF	TGTGCCAGCAGTTTAATGCGGGGGTTAGATACGCAGTATTTT
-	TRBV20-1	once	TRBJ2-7	CSAEGRGEQYF	TGCAGTGCCGAGGGGCGGGGCGAGCAGTACTTC
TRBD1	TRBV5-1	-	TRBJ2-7	CASSLAPGTGTYEQYF	TGCGCCAGCAGCTTGGCGCCCGGGACAGGAACCTACGAGCAGTACTTC
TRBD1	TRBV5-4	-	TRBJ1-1	CASSPDRGRLTEAFF	TGTGCCAGCAGCCCGGACAGGGGGCGACTCACTGAAGCTTTCTTT